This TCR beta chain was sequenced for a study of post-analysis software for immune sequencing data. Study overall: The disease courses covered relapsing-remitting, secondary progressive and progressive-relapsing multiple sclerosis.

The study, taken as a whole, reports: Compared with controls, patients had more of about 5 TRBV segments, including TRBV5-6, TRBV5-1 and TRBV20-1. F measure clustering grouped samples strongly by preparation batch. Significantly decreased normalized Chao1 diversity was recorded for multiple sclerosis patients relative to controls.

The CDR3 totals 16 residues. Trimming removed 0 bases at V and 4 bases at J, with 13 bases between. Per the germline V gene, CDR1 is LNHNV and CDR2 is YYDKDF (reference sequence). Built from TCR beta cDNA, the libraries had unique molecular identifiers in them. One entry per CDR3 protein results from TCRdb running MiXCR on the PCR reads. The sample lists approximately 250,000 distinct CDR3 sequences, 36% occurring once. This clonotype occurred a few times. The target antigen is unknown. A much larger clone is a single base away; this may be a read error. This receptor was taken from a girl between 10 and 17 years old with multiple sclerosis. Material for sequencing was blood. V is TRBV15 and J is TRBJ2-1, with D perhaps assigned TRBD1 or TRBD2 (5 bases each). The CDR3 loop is CATSRDSRGEYNEQFF. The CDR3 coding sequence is TGTGCCACCAGCAGAGATTCGCGAGGGGAATACAATGAGCAGTTCTTC. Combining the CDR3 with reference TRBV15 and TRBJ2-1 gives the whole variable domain DAMVIQNPRYQVTQFGKPVTLSCSQTLNHNVMYWYQQKSSQAPKLLFHYYDKDFNNEADTPDNFQSRRPNTSFCFLDIRSPGLGDTAMYLCATSRDSRGEYNEQFFGPGTRLTVL.